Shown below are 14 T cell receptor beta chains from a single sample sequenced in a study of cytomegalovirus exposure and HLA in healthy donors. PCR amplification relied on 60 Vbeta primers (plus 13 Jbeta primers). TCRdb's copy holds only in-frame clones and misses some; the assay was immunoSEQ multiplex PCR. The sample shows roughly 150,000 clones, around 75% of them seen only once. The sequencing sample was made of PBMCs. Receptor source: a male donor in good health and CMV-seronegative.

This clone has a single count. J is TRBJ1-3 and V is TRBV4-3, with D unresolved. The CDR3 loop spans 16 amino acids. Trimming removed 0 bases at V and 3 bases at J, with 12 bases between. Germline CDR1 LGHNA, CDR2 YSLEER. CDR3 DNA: TGCGCCAGCAGCCAAGAATACGGGTCTTTTGGAAACACCATATATTTT. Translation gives CASSQEYGSFGNTIYF.

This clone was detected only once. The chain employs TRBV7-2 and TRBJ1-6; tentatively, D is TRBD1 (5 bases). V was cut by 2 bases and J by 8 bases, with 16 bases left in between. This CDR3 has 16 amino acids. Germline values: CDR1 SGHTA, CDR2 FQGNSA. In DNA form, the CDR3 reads TGTGCCAGCAGCTTAAGGCCTGCCAGGGTGGATTCACCCCTCCACTTT. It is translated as CASSLRPARVDSPLHF. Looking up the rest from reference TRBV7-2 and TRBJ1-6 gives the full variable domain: GAGVSQSPSNKVTEKGKDVELRCDPISGHTALYWYRQSLGQGLEFLIYFQGNSAPDKSGLPSDRFSAERTGGSVSTLTIQRTQQEDSAVYLCASSLRPARVDSPLHFGNGTRLTVT.

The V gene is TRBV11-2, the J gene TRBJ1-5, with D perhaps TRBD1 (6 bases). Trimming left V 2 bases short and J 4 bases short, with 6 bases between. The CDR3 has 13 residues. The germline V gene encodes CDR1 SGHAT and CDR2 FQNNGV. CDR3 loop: CASSLTGNQPQHF. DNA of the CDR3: TGTGCCAGCAGCTTAACAGGGAATCAGCCCCAGCATTTT.

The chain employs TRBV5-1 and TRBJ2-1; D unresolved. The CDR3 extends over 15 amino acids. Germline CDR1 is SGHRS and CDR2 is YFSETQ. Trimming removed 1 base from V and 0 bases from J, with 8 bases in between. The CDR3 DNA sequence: TGCGCCAGCAGCTTGATGGTTAGCTCCTACAATGAGCAGTTCTTC. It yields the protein CASSLMVSSYNEQFF.

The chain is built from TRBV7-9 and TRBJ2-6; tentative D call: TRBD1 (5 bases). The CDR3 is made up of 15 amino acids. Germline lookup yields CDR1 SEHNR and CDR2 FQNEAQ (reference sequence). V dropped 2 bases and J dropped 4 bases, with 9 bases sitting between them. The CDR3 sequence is CASSLWGYGANVLTF. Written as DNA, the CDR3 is TGTGCCAGCAGCTTATGGGGCTACGGGGCCAACGTCCTGACTTTC.

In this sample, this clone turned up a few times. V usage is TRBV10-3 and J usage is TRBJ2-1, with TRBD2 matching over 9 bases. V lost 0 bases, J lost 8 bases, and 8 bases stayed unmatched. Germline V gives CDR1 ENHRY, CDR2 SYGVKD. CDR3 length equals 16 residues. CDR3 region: CAISESKGGRADEQFF. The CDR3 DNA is TGTGCCATCAGTGAGTCGAAGGGCGGGAGGGCCGATGAGCAGTTCTTC.

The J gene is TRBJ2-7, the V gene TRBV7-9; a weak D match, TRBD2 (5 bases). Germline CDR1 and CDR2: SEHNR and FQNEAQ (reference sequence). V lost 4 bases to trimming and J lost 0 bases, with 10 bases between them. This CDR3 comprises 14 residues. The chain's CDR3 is CASSSPAASYEQYF. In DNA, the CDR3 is TGTGCCAGCAGCTCCCCAGCGGCCTCCTACGAGCAGTACTTC. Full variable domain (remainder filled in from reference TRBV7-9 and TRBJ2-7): DTGVSQNPRHKITKRGQNVTFRCDPISEHNRLYWYRQTLGQGPEFLTYFQNEAQLEKSRLLSDRFSAERPKGSFSTLEIQRTEQGDSAMYLCASSSPAASYEQYFGPGTRLTVT.

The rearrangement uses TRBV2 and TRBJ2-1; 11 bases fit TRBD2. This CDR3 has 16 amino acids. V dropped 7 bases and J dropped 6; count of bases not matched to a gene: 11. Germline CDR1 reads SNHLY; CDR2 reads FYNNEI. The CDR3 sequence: CASTGELAGEANEQFF. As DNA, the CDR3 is TGTGCCAGCACCGGAGAACTAGCGGGAGAAGCCAATGAGCAGTTCTTC.

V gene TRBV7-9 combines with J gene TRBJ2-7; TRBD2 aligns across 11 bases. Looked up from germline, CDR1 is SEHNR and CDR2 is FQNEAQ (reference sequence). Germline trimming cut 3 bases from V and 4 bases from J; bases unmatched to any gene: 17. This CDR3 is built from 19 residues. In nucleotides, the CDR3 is TGTGCCAGCAGCTTTTATAGCGGGAGGGCCAAGTCGGGTCGTTACGAGCAGTACTTC. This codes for CASSFYSGRAKSGRYEQYF.

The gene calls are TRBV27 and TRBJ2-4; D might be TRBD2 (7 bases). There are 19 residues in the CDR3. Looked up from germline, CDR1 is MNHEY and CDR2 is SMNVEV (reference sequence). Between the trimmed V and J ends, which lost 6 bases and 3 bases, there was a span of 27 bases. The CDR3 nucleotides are TGTGCCAGCAGACCAAGACTCGCCGGTAGGGGGGGAGGCAAAAACATTCAGTACTTC. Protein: CASRPRLAGRGGGKNIQYF.

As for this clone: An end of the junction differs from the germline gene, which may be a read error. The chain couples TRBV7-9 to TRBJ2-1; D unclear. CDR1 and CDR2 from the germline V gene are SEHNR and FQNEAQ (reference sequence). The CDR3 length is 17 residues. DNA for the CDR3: TGTTCCAGCAGCTTAGACTTATTTGTCATCTCCTACAATGAGCAGTTCTTC. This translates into CSSSLDLFVISYNEQFF.

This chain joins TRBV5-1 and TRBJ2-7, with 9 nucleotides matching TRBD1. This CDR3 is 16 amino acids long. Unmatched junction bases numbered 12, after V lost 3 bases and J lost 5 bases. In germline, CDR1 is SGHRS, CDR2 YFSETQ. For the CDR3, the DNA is TGCGCCAGCAGCTCAGATACCGGGACAGGGCCCAACGAGCAGTACTTC. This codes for CASSSDTGTGPNEQYF.

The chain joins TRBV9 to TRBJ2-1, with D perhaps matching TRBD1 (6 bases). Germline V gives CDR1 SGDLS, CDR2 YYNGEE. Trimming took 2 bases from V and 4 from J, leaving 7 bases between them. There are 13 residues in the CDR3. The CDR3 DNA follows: TGTGCCAGCAGCGTTGGACAGTACAATGAGCAGTTCTTC. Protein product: CASSVGQYNEQFF.

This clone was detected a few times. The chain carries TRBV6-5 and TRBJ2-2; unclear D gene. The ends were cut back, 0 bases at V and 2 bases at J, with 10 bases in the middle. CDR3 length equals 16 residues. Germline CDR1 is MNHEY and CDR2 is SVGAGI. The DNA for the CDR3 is TGTGCCAGCAGTTACTCGGGCCATCTTAACACCGGGGAGCTGTTTTTT. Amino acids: CASSYSGHLNTGELFF.